The 27 T cell receptor gamma chains in this list originate from one sample, sequenced in a study of Vδ1+ human thymocytes (dated by TCRdb to the late 2010s). Study-wide findings and limitations: In contrast to oligoclonal peripheral blood repertoires, thymic TRG and TRD repertoires appeared to be highly polyclonal with Gaussian CDR3 length distributions.

Sequencing was performed on an Illumina MiSeq. RNA extraction was carried out with the RNeasy mini kit, and reverse transcription was then done using Superscript III. To generate the CDR3 amplicons, a multiplex PCR was run using pooled V-gene forward primers together with a constant-region reverse primer that carried Illumina adaptor overhangs. TCRdb reran clone calling on the public reads with CATT; rows sharing one DNA sequence were then combined. For this sample the table gives about 6,500 gamma-chain clones, of which approximately 42% were detected only once. Less than 2% of the sample is held by the ten biggest clonotypes. Which antigens these TCRs recognize remains unknown. Material: Vdelta1+ gamma-delta thymocytes from the thymus. The sample's cell subset or site, from its label and the paper: FACS-sorted CD3+ TCRalphabeta- TCRVdelta1+ TCRVdelta2- thymocytes. These receptors originate from a boy under two years old who had congenital heart surgery.

The chain recombines TRGV3 with TRGJ1 or TRGJ2. The CDR3 runs to 17 residues. Germline V gene lookup returns CDR1 VTNTFY and CDR2 YDVSTARD (reference sequence). J gave up 5 bases and V 0 bases, and 16 bases lay outside the gene matches. The CDR3 sequence is CATWDRSGGCGNYKKLF. As DNA, the CDR3 is TGTGCCACCTGGGACAGGTCCGGGGGTTGTGGGAATTATAAGAAACTCTTT.

In the case of this clone: The germline gene is not matched at one end of the junction; a read error may be the cause. The chain carries TRGV8 and TRGJ1 or TRGJ2. TCRdb lists no J gene, so it was determined here by aligning the DNA to germline. Germline CDR1 VENAVY, CDR2 YDSYNSRV. The CDR3 spans 13 residues. As DNA, the CDR3 is TGTGCCGCCTGGGATAGGAACTATTATAAGAAACTCTTT. This gives the protein CAAWDRNYYKKLF.

V and J are TRGV9 and TRGJP2. The J gene was not available in TCRdb and was assigned here by matching the DNA to germline segments. From germline, CDR1 is GITISATS and CDR2 ISYDGTV (reference sequence). J lost 8 bases, V lost 3 bases, and 3 bases had no gene match. The CDR3 length is 12 residues. CDR3 residues: CALWEPDWIKTF. The CDR3 coding sequence is TGTGCCTTGTGGGAGCCGGATTGGATCAAGACGTTT.

This clone was counted between two and nine times. The rearrangement links TRGV4 to TRGJ1 or TRGJ2. This CDR3 has 13 residues. After removal of 0 bases from V and 6 bases from J, the junction contained 5 bases not matched to a gene. Per the germline V gene, CDR1 is EGSTGY and CDR2 is YDSYTSSV. The CDR3 DNA is TGTGCCACCTGGGATGGGGGTGGTTATAAGAAACTCTTT. This gives the protein CATWDGGGYKKLF.

Of note for this clone: An end of the junction does not agree with germline; a read error may underlie this. The chain recombines TRGV5 with TRGJ1 or TRGJ2. The V gene's germline CDR1 is VINAFY and CDR2 YDVSNSKD. This CDR3 is built from 11 residues. CDR3 loop: CATWVYYKKLF. The CDR3 DNA follows: TGCGCCACCTGGGTTTATTATAAGAAACTCTTT.

This clone was counted only a few times. A junction boundary mismatches the germline segment, possibly from a read error. This rearrangement joins TRGV4 to TRGJP1. The germline V gene encodes CDR1 EGSTGY and CDR2 YDSYTSSV. The length of the CDR3 is 15 residues. The CDR3 bases are TGTGCCACCTGGAATGGGCCCGAGTCTGGTTGGTTCAAGATATTT. Translating gives CATWNGPESGWFKIF.

This clone was counted only a few times. This chain connects TRGV2 to TRGJP2. No J gene was available from TCRdb, and it was assigned here by a germline match of the DNA. The CDR3 runs to 17 residues. CDR1 and CDR2 from the germline V gene are EGSNGY and YDSYNSKV. V trimming: 0 bases; J trimming: 4 bases; junction bases outside the gene matches: 11. CDR3 DNA: TGTGCCACCTGGGACGGGCGGGGAAGCCCTAGTGATTGGATCAAGACGTTT. Its translation: CATWDGRGSPSDWIKTF.

No V gene was called, though TRGJ1 or TRGJ2 was called as the J gene. This CDR3 contains 13 residues. The CDR3 DNA reads TGTGCCACCTGTGATGACGATTATTATAAGAAACTCTTT. Amino acids: CATCDDDYYKKLF.

The chain has TRGV5 and TRGJ1 or TRGJ2. TCRdb gives no J gene; it was assigned here by matching the DNA to germline. From germline, CDR1 is VINAFY and CDR2 YDVSNSKD. V was clipped by 3 bases and J by 3 bases; unmatched bases: 11. The CDR3 is 15 residues long. Here the CDR3 reads CATWDGKWSYYKKLF. Written as DNA, the CDR3 is TGTGCCACCTGGGACGGAAAATGGAGTTATTATAAGAAACTCTTT.

The J gene is TRGJ1 or TRGJ2; the V gene was not called. This CDR3 has 12 residues. The CDR3 sequence: CALWGTPYKKLF. The CDR3 DNA reads TGTGCCTTGTGGGGTACTCCCTATAAGAAACTCTTT.

This clone has a handful of counts. This sequence joins TRGV5 and TRGJ1 or TRGJ2. No J gene was available from TCRdb, and it was assigned here by a germline match of the DNA. Germline V gives CDR1 VINAFY, CDR2 YDVSNSKD. The CDR3 runs to 11 residues. The V gene end was trimmed by 3 bases and the J gene end by 9 bases; junction bases not matched to a gene: 5. The CDR3, as DNA: TGTGCCACCTGGGACGGTATTAAGAAACTCTTT. Translating it yields CATWDGIKKLF.

This chain uses TRGV2 with TRGJP2. As TCRdb names no J gene, one was assigned here on the basis of a DNA match to germline. The V gene end was trimmed by 0 bases and the J gene end by 1 base; junction bases not matched to a gene: 5. From germline, CDR1 is EGSNGY and CDR2 YDSYNSKV. The CDR3 is made up of 16 amino acids. This CDR3 reads CATWDGRGSSDWIKTF. The CDR3 nucleotides read TGTGCCACCTGGGACGGGCGGGGTAGTAGTGATTGGATCAAGACGTTT.

This clone was observed a few times. V and J are TRGV8 and TRGJP2. This CDR3 comprises 12 residues. V lost 3 bases, J lost 12 bases, and 7 bases stayed unmatched. CDR1 VENAVY and CDR2 YDSYNSRV come from the germline V gene. Here the CDR3 reads CATWDDSGIKTF. CDR3 in DNA: TGTGCCACCTGGGATGATAGTGGGATCAAGACGTTT.

In regard to this clone: It is likely a read error: a sequence one base away is far more abundant. The chain joins TRGV4 to TRGJ1 or TRGJ2. TCRdb does not report a J gene; here it was assigned by matching the DNA to germline references. The CDR3 spans 11 residues. The V gene's germline CDR1 is EGSTGY and CDR2 YDSYTSSV. As DNA, the CDR3 is TGTGCCACCTGGGATTATGATAAGAAACTCTTT. It yields the protein CATWDYDKKLF.

The V and J genes are TRGV9 and TRGJ1 or TRGJ2. Trimming removed 3 bases from V and 2 bases from J; junction bases left unmatched: 4. The CDR3 is 13 residues long. Germline V CDR1 and CDR2: GITISATS, ISYDGTV (reference sequence). CDR3: CALWEHYYYKKLF. CDR3 DNA: TGTGCCTTGTGGGAGCACTATTATTATAAGAAACTCTTT.

The chain carries TRGV4 and TRGJ1 or TRGJ2. Matching the DNA to germline supplied the J gene, which TCRdb does not give. The CDR3 sequence is 15 residues long. Germline values: CDR1 EGSTGY, CDR2 YDSYTSSV. Trimming took 0 bases from V and 8 from J; bases not matched to a gene: 13. The CDR3 DNA sequence: TGTGCCACCTGGGATGGGTCAAGCTGGAATAATAAGAAACTCTTT. It translates to CATWDGSSWNNKKLF.

V usage is TRGV3 and J usage is TRGJ1 or TRGJ2. The J gene, absent from TCRdb, was called here by matching the DNA to germline. CDR1 and CDR2 from the germline V gene are VTNTFY and YDVSTARD (reference sequence). The CDR3 extends over 13 amino acids. After removal of 2 bases from V and 7 bases from J, the junction contained 8 bases not matched to a gene. This chain's CDR3 is CATWDIFYYKKLF. In DNA, the CDR3 is TGTGCCACCTGGGACATCTTCTACTATAAGAAACTCTTT.

For the J gene the call is TRGJ1 or TRGJ2; the V gene lacks a call. There are 11 residues in the CDR3. The CDR3 here is CATFDYYKKLF. The DNA for the CDR3 is TGTGCCACCTTTGATTATTATAAGAAACTCTTT.

The V call is TRGV4, the J call TRGJ1 or TRGJ2. The J gene was missing in TCRdb and was found by matching the end of the DNA to germline. Germline V gives CDR1 EGSTGY, CDR2 YDSYTSSV. CDR3 length: 15 residues. The V segment lost 2 bases and the J segment 0 bases; nucleotides outside the gene matches: 7. This chain's CDR3 is CATWDAPKNYYKKLF. The CDR3 DNA reads TGTGCCACCTGGGATGCACCTAAGAATTATTATAAGAAACTCTTT.

V gene TRGV4 combines with J gene TRGJ1 or TRGJ2. TCRdb is silent on the J gene; assignment here came from matching the DNA to germline. Per germline, CDR1 EGSTGY and CDR2 YDSYTSSV. With V trimmed by 11 bases and J by 8 bases, 6 bases remained unmatched. The CDR3 is 9 residues long. The CDR3 loop is CAILNKKLF. The CDR3 nucleotides read TGTGCCATCCTGAATAAGAAACTCTTT.

The J gene is TRGJ1 or TRGJ2, the V gene TRGV9. V was pared by 2 bases and J by 6 bases, with 10 bases of the junction left unmatched. CDR1 and CDR2 from the germline V gene are GITISATS and ISYDGTV (reference sequence). CDR3 length: 14 amino acids. The CDR3 reads CALWEAHPAYKKLF. The CDR3 DNA sequence: TGTGCCTTGTGGGAGGCGCATCCAGCTTATAAGAAACTCTTT.

The rearrangement uses TRGV4 and TRGJ1 or TRGJ2. CDR3 size: 13 residues. CDR1 is EGSTGY and CDR2 is YDSYTSSV in the germline V gene. The junction had 4 bases not matched to a gene; V was cut back by 3 bases and J by 2 bases. CDR3 coding DNA: TGTGCCACCTGGGATTCGGATTATTATAAGAAACTCTTT. Its protein is CATWDSDYYKKLF.

The chain uses TRGV9 and TRGJ1 or TRGJ2. The CDR3 totals 13 residues. V was pared by 4 bases and J by 3 bases, with 6 bases of the junction left unmatched. CDR1 and CDR2 from the germline V gene are GITISATS and ISYDGTV (reference sequence). CDR3 coding DNA: TGTGCCTTGTGGGACTGGTCTTATTATAAGAAACTCTTT. Translated: CALWDWSYYKKLF.

In its sample, this clone was seen a few times. The gene calls are TRGV5 and TRGJ1 or TRGJ2. The J gene was not available in TCRdb and was assigned here by matching the DNA to germline segments. The CDR3 sequence is 14 residues long. From germline, CDR1 is VINAFY and CDR2 YDVSNSKD. J was trimmed by 3 bases and V by 3 bases; bases with no gene match: 8. The CDR3 DNA sequence: TGTGCCACCTGGGACGGTGCCAGTTATTATAAGAAACTCTTT. Protein product: CATWDGASYYKKLF.

For this clone: The sample contains more than one DNA sequence encoding this CDR3. The rearrangement joins TRGV4 to TRGJ1 or TRGJ2. The J gene, not given by TCRdb, was assigned here from a germline match of the nucleotide sequence. Losses at the gene ends were 0 bases for V and 6 bases for J; bases not matched to a gene: 5. In germline, CDR1 is EGSTGY, CDR2 YDSYTSSV. There are 13 residues in the CDR3. In DNA form, the CDR3 reads TGTGCCACCTGGGATGGGCCACTTTATAAGAAACTCTTT. It codes for CATWDGPLYKKLF.

Note on this clone: A junction boundary mismatches the germline segment, possibly from a read error. The genes are TRGV3 and TRGJ1 or TRGJ2. Here the J gene was assigned by germline matching of the DNA, as TCRdb has none. The V gene's germline CDR1 is VTNTFY and CDR2 YDVSTARD (reference sequence). CDR3 length: 13 residues. The CDR3 here is CATWGRGLNKKLF. The CDR3, as DNA: TGTGCCACCTGGGGCAGGGGGCTCAATAAGAAACTCTTT.

The assigned J gene is TRGJ1 or TRGJ2, but the V gene is uncalled. The CDR3 covers 12 residues. The CDR3 sequence: CATWNYYYKKLF. DNA of the CDR3: TGTGCCACCTGGAACTATTATTATAAGAAACTCTTT.